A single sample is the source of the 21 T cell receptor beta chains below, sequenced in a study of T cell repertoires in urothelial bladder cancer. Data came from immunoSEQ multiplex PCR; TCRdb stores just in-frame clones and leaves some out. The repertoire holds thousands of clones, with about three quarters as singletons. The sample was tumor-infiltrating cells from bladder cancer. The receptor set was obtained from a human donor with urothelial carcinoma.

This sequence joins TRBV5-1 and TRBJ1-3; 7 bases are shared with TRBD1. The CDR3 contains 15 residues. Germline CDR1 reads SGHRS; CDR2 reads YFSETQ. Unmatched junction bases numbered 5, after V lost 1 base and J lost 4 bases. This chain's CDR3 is CASSLRQGDGNTIYF. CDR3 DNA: TGCGCCAGCAGCTTGAGACAGGGCGACGGAAACACCATATATTTT.

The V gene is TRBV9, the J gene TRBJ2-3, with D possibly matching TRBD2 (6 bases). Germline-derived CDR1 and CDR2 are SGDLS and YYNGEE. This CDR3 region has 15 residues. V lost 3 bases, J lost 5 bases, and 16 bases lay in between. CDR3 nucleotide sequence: TGTGCCAGCAGCGGTCTACTTTGGGGGGAAGATACGCAGTATTTT. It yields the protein CASSGLLWGEDTQYF.

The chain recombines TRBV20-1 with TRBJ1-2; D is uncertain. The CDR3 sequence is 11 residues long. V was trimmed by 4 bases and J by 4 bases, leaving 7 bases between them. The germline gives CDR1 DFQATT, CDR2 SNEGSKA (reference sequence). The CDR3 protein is CSATLGYGYTF. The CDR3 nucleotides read TGCAGTGCTACTCTGGGCTATGGCTACACCTTC.

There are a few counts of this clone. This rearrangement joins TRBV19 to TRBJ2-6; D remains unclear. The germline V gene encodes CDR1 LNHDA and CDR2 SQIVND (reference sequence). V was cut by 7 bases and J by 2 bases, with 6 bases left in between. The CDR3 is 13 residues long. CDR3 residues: CASTGTGANVLTF. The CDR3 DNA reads TGTGCCAGTACTGGCACTGGGGCCAACGTCCTGACTTTC.

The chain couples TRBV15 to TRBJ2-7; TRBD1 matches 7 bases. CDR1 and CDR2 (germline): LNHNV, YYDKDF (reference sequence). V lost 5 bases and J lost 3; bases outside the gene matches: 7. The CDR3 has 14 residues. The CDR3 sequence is CATSRRTGDYEQYF. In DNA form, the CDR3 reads TGTGCCACCAGCCGAAGGACAGGAGACTACGAGCAGTACTTC.

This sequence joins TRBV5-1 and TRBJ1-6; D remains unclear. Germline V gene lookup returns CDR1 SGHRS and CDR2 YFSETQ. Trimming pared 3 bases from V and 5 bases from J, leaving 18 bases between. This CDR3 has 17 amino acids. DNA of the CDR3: TGCGCCAGCAGCTCCCGGGTCGGGAATCAAGATAATTCACCCCTCCACTTT. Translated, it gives CASSSRVGNQDNSPLHF.

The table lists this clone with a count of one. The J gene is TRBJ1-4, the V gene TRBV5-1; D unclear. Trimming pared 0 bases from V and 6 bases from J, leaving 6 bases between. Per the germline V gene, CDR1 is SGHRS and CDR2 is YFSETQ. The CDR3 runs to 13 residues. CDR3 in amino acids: CASSLELDEKLFF. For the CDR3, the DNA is TGCGCCAGCAGCTTGGAACTCGATGAAAAACTGTTTTTT.

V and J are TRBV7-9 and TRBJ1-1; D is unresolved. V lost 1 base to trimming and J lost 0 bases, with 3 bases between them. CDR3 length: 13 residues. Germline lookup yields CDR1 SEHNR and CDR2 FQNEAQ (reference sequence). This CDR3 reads CASSLGMNTEAFF. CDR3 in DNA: TGTGCCAGCAGCTTAGGGATGAACACTGAAGCTTTCTTT.

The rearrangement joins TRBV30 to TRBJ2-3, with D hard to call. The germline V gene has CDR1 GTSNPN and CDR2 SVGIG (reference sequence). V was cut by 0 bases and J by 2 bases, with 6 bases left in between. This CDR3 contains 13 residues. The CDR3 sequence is CAWSVLITDTQYF. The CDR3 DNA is TGTGCCTGGAGTGTACTCATCACAGATACGCAGTATTTT.

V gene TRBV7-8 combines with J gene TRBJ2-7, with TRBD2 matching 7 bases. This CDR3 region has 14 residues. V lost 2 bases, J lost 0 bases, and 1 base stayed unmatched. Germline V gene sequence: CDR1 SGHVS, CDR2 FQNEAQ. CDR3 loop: CASSLKRDSYEQYF. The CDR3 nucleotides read TGTGCCAGCAGCTTAAAGCGGGACTCCTACGAGCAGTACTTC.

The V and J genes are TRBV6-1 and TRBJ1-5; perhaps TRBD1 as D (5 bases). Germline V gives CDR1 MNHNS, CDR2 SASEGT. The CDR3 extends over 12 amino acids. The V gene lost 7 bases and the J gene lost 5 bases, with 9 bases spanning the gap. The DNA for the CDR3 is TGTGCCAGCAAAAGAGGGGATCAGCCCCAGCATTTT. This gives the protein CASKRGDQPQHF.

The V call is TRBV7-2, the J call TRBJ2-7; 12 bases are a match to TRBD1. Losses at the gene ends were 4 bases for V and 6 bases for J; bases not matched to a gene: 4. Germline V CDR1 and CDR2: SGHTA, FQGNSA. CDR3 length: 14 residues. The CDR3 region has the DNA TGTGCCAGCAGCTCCGGGACAGGGGGCCCCGAGCAGTACTTC. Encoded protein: CASSSGTGGPEQYF.

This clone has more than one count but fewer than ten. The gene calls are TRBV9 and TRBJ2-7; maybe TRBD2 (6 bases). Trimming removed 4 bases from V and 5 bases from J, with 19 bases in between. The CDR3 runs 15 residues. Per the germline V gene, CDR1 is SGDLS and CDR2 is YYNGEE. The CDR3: CASSPHGGGVDEQYF. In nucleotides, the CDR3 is TGTGCCAGCAGCCCGCACGGCGGAGGGGTGGACGAGCAGTACTTC.

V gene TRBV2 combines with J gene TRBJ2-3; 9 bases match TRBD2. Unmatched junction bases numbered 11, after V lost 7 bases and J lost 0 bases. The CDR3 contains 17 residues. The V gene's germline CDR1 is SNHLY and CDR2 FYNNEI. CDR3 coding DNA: TGTGCCAGCAACCAGGATAGCGGGGGCCCAAGCACAGATACGCAGTATTTT. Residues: CASNQDSGGPSTDTQYF.

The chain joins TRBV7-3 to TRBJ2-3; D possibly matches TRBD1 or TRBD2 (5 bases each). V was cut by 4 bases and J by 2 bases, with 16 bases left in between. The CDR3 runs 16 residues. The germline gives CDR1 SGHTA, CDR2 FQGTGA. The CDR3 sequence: CASSSGTNLVTDTQYF. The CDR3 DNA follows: TGTGCCAGCAGCTCAGGGACGAACCTAGTCACAGATACGCAGTATTTT.

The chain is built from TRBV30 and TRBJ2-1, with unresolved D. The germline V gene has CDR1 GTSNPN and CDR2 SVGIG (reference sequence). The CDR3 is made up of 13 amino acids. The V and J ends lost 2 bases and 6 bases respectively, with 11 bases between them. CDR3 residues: CAWSSFSVNEQFF. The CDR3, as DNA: TGTGCCTGGAGTTCCTTCTCTGTCAATGAGCAGTTCTTC.

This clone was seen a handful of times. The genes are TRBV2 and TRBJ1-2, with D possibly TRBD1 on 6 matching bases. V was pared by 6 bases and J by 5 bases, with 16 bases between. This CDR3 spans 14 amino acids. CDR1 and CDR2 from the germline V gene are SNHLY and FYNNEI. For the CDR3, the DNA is TGTGCCAGCAGCGGGGGGCGGGTCGAGTATGGCTACACCTTC. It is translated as CASSGGRVEYGYTF.

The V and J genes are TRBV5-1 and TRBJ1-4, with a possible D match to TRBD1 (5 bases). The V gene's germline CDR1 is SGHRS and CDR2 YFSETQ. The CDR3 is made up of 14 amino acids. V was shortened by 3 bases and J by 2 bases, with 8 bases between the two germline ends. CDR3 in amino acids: CASSSGDTNEKLFF. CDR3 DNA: TGCGCCAGCAGCTCCGGGGACACTAATGAAAAACTGTTTTTT.

In DNA form, the CDR3 reads TGCGCCAGCAGCGAGGACGCGAACACCGGGGAGCTGTTTTTT. Protein product: CASSEDANTGELFF. The chain links TRBV4-3 to TRBJ2-2, with unresolved D. The ends were cut back, 5 bases at V and 0 bases at J, with 7 bases in the middle. This CDR3 has 14 residues. The V gene's germline CDR1 is LGHNA and CDR2 YSLEER.

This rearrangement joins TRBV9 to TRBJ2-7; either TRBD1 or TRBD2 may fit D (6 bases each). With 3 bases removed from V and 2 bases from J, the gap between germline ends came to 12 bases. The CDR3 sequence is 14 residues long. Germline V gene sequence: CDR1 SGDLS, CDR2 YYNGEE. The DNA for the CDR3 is TGTGCCAGCAGCGGGCGGGACATTGCCTACGAGCAGTACTTC. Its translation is CASSGRDIAYEQYF.

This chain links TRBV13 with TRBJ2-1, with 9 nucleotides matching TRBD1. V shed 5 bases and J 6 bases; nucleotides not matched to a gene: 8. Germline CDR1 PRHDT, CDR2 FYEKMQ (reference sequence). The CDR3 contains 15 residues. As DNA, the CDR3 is TGTGCCAGCAGCGACCGGGACAGGGTCGCCAATGAGCAGTTCTTC. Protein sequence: CASSDRDRVANEQFF.